This section outlines one T cell receptor (beta chain) sequence together with its context. Antigen: not known. CD8 cells classed as naive were CD45RO-negative and positively selected for CCR7, excluding terminally differentiated effector memory CD45RA+ cells. Germline CDR1 and CDR2: MNHEY and SMNVEV (reference sequence). This CDR3 has 14 amino acids. V was clipped by 3 bases and J by 0 bases, with 6 bases between them. Assay used: immunoSEQ multiplex PCR; TCRdb lists only in-frame clones, some missing. Of about 680,000 clones in the sample, around 90% were seen once. The sample comes from a study of shared clonotypes between healthy human individuals. Study outcomes and limitations: Generation of non-shared clonotypes was less probable than generation of clonotypes shared by all four donors.

The sequenced sample was naive CD8+ T cells sorted from blood. This TCR was recovered from a man aged 25 to 40 in good health. This chain uses TRBV27 with TRBJ2-4; D remains unclear. The DNA of the CDR3 is TGTGCCAGCAGTTTGGAGATAGCCAAAAACATTCAGTACTTC. Protein sequence: CASSLEIAKNIQYF.